A single sample gave rise to the 5 T cell receptor beta chains below, sequenced in a study of T cell responses to AZD1222 COVID-19 vaccine (dated by TCRdb to 2020 to 2023). The library was prepared using the immunoSEQ multiplex PCR assay. This immuneACCESS table, as held by TCRdb, lists in-frame sequences with V and J called but not all clones. Of the missing ones, under half trace to an unresolved V gene in checked studies; the others have no known cause. Present in this sample are about 150,000 clones, approximately 91% of which were seen just once. About 1.6% of the sample lies in the top ten. The time point tag for this specimen amounts to: about 28 days (+/-7) after the second vaccine dose. The sample here was peripheral blood, taken 28 days after the second AZD1222 dose. These receptors came from an adult who received the AZD1222 COVID-19 vaccine.

The V call is TRBV4-1, the J call TRBJ2-2; TRBD1 aligns across 11 bases. Trimming took 3 bases from V and 7 from J; bases not matched to a gene: 4. This CDR3 spans 15 amino acids. The germline V gene has CDR1 MGHRA and CDR2 YSYEKL. The CDR3 loop is CASSHPGQGVGELFF. In nucleotides, the CDR3 is TGCGCCAGCAGCCACCCGGGACAGGGGGTCGGGGAGCTGTTTTTT.

The gene calls are TRBV3-1 (or the pseudogene TRBV3-2) and TRBJ2-3; 8 bases line up with TRBD2. The CDR3 extends over 17 amino acids. Germline-derived CDR1 and CDR2 are LGHDT and YNNKEL (reference sequence). Germline trimming cut 3 bases from V and 4 bases from J; bases unmatched to any gene: 12. DNA for the CDR3: TGTGCCAGCAGCCACCGTCGTGGCGGGAGGTCGGCAGATACGCAGTATTTT. This encodes CASSHRRGGRSADTQYF.

This sequence joins TRBV7-9 and TRBJ2-7; TRBD2 is a possible D gene (6 bases). V was clipped by 2 bases and J by 3 bases, with 11 bases between them. Germline V gene sequence: CDR1 SEHNR, CDR2 FQNEAQ (reference sequence). This CDR3 is built from 14 residues. CDR3 in DNA: TGTGCCAGCAGCTTACTCTCCGGGGGCTACGAGCAGTACTTC. Its translation is CASSLLSGGYEQYF.

J is TRBJ1-1 and V is TRBV10-3, with 8 bases aligning to TRBD1. J lost 0 bases, V lost 3 bases, and 9 bases had no gene match. Germline V lookup: CDR1 ENHRY, CDR2 SYGVKD. This CDR3 comprises 17 residues. The CDR3 here is CAISDLGTGGMNTEAFF. CDR3 DNA sequence: TGTGCCATCAGTGACCTAGGGACAGGAGGAATGAACACTGAAGCTTTCTTT.

V usage is TRBV19 and J usage is TRBJ1-6; D unclear. The V end was cut by 3 bases, the J end by 16 bases, with 16 bases between. The CDR3 spans 13 residues. Per germline, CDR1 LNHDA and CDR2 SQIVND (reference sequence). This CDR3 reads CASSIDSGNALHF. CDR3 nucleotides: TGTGCCAGTAGTATCGACTCCGGGAACGCTCTCCACTTT. The full variable domain, its missing parts supplied by reference TRBV19 and TRBJ1-6, is DGGITQSPKYLFRKEGQNVTLSCEQNLNHDAMYWYRQDPGQGLRLIYYSQIVNDFQKGDIAEGYSVSREKKESFPLTVTSAQKNPTAFYLCASSIDSGNALHFGNGTRLTVT.